The TCR beta chain described here comes from a study of beta chain features in type 1 diabetes. Regarding the study as a whole: The question left open here concerned HLA type influencing TCRB rearrangement. When cDNA is sequenced, cells with high TCR expression could be over-represented. The study found moderately but significantly shorter TCRB CDR3s in all four CD4+ subsets of Type 1 diabetes patients.

V was trimmed by 0 bases and J by 1 base, leaving 6 bases between them. The CDR3 sequence is 13 residues long. The germline V gene encodes CDR1 SQVTM and CDR2 ANQGSEA. A remark on this clone: Its antigen is currently unknown.

As every portion of the isolated RNA was reverse transcribed, the sequencing read expressed TCRB transcripts. Some clones are missing from TCRdb's copy, which holds only in-frame ones; the method was immunoSEQ multiplex PCR. The repertoire consists of approximately 150,000 clones, with 9% occurring once and the leading ten covering approximately 0.7%. Central memory, naive, regulatory and stem cell-like memory CD4+ cells were sorted by CD45RO/CCR7/CD25/CD127/CD95/CD27. Post-sort purity exceeded 95% for all sorted populations. The TCR originated in a man younger than 40 with type 1 diabetes. This rearrangement joins TRBV29-1 to TRBJ1-1, with D unresolved. Input material: central memory CD4+ T cells from blood. CDR3 DNA sequence: TGCAGCGTTGAAGATTTCGGGAACACTGAAGCTTTCTTT. This gives the protein CSVEDFGNTEAFF.